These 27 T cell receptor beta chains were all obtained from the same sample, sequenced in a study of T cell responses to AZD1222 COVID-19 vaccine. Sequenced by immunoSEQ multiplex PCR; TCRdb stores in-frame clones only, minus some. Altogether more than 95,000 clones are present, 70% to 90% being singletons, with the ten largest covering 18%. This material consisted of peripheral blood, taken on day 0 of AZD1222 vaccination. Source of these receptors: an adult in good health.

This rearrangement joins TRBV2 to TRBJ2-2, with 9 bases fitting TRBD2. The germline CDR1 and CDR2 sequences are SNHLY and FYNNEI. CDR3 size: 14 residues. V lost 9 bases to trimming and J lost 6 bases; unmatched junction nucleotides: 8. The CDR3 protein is CASVYGLASGELFF. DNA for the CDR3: TGTGCCAGTGTCTATGGACTAGCGTCCGGGGAGCTGTTTTTT. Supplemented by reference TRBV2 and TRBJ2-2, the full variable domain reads EPEVTQTPSHQVTQMGQEVILRCVPISNHLYFYWYRQILGQKVEFLVSFYNNEISEKSEIFDDQFSVERPDGSNFTLKIRSTKLEDSAMYFCASVYGLASGELFFGEGSRLTVL.

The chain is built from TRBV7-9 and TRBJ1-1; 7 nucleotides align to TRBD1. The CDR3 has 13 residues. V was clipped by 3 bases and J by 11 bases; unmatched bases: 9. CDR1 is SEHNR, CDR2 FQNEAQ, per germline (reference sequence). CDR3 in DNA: TGTGCCAGCAGCTTGCCGGGACAGTGGGGGGCTTTCTTT. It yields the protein CASSLPGQWGAFF. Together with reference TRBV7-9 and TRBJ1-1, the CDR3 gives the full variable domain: DTGVSQNPRHKITKRGQNVTFRCDPISEHNRLYWYRQTLGQGPEFLTYFQNEAQLEKSRLLSDRFSAERPKGSFSTLEIQRTEQGDSAMYLCASSLPGQWGAFFGQGTRLTVV.

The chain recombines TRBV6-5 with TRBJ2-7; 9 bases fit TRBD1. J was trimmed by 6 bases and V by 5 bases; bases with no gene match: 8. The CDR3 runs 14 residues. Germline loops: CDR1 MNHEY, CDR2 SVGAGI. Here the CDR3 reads CASSQDRGRAEQYF. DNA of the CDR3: TGTGCCAGCAGTCAGGACAGGGGACGGGCCGAGCAGTACTTC.

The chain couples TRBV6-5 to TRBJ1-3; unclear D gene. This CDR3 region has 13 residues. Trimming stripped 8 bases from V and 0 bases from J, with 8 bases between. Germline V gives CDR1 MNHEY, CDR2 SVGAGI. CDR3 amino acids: CASLSRSGNTIYF. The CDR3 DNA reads TGTGCCAGCCTTAGCCGCTCTGGAAACACCATATATTTT.

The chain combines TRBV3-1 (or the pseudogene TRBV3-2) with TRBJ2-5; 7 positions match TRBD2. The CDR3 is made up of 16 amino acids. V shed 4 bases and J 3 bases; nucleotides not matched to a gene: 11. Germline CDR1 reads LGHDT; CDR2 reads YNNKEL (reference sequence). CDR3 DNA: TGTGCCAGCAGCCTCCAGACTAGTGGGGGGGAAGAGACCCAGTACTTC. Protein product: CASSLQTSGGEETQYF.

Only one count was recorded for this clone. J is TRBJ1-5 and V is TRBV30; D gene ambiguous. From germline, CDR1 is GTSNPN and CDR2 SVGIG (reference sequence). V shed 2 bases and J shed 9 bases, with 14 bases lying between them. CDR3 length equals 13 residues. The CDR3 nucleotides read TGTGCCTGGAGTACCTCTGGTTTTGGGCCCCAGCATTTT. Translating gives CAWSTSGFGPQHF.

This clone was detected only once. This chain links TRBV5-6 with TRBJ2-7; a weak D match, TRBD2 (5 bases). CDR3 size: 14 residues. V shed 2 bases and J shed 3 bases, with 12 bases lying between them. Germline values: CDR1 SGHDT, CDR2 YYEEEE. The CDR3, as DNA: TGTGCCAGCAGCTTCGTAGCGACCGTCTACGAGCAGTACTTC. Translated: CASSFVATVYEQYF.

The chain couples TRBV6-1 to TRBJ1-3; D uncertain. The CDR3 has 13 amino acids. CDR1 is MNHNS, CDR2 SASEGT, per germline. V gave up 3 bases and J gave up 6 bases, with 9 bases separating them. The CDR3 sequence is CASSDTGENTIYF. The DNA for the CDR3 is TGTGCCAGCAGTGATACCGGGGAAAACACCATATATTTT.

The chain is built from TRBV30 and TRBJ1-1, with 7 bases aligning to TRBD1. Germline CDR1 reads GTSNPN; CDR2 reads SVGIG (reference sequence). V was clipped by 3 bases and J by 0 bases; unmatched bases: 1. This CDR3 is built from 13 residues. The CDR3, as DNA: TGTGCCTGGAGGGGACAGATGAACACTGAAGCTTTCTTT. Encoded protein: CAWRGQMNTEAFF.

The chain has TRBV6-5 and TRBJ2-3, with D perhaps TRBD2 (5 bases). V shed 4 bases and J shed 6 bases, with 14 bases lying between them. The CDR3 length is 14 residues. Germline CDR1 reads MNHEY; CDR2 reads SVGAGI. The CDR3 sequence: CASSSHLWEDTQYF. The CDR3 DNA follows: TGTGCCAGCAGTTCCCACCTCTGGGAGGATACGCAGTATTTT.

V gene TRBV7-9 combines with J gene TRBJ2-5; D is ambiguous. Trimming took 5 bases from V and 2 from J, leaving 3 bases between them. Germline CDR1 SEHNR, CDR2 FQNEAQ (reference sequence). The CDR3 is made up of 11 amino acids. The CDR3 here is CASSLQETQYF. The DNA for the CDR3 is TGTGCCAGCAGCCTGCAAGAGACCCAGTACTTC.

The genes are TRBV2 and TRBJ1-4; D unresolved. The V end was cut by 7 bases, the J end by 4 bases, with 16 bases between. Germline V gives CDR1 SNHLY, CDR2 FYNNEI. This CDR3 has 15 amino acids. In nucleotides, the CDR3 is TGTGCCAGCATTAAGAGTGGACCCTTTAATGAAAAACTGTTTTTT. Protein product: CASIKSGPFNEKLFF.

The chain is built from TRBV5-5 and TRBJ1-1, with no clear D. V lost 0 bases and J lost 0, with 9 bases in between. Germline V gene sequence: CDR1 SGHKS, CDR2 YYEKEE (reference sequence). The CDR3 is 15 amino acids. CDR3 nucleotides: TGTGCCAGCAGCTTGGAGGGTAGGGTGAACACTGAAGCTTTCTTT. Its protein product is CASSLEGRVNTEAFF.

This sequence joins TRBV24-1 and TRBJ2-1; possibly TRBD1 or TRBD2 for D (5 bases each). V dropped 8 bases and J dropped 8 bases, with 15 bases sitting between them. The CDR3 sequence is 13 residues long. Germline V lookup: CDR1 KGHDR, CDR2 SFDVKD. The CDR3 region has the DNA TGTGCCACCAAGGGAGAGGGGATCGATGAGCAGTTCTTC. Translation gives CATKGEGIDEQFF.

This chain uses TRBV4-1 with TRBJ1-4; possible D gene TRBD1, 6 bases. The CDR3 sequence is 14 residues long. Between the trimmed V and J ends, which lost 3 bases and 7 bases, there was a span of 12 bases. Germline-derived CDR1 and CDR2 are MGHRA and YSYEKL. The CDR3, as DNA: TGCGCCAGCAGCCATCCAAGGGGGGGTGAAAAACTGTTTTTT. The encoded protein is CASSHPRGGEKLFF.

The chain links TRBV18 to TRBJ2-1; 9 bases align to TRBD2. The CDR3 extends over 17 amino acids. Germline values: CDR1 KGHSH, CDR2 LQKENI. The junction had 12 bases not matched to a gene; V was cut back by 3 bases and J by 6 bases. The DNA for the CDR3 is TGTGCCAGCTCACCTATACTAGCGGGCCGGAAGGTCAATGAGCAGTTCTTC. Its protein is CASSPILAGRKVNEQFF.

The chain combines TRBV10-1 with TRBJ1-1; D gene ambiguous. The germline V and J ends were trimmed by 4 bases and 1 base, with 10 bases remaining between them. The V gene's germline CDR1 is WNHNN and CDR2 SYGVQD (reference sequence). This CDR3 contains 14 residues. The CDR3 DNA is TGCGCCAGCAGTGCCCTGGACGGGAACACTGAAGCTTTCTTT. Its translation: CASSALDGNTEAFF.

CDR3 nucleotides: TGCGCCAGCAGCTTGGCTGGGGGGCATGGAAACACCATATATTTT. Protein product: CASSLAGGHGNTIYF. The J gene is TRBJ1-3, the V gene TRBV5-1, with D perhaps matching TRBD1 (6 bases). With 0 bases removed from V and 3 bases from J, the gap between germline ends came to 10 bases. This CDR3 has 15 residues. Germline CDR1 reads SGHRS; CDR2 reads YFSETQ.

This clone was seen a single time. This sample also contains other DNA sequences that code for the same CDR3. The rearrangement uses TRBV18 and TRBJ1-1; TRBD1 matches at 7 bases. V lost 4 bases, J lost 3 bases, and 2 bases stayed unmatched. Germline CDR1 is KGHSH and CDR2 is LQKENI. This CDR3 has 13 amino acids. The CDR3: CASSLQGDTEAFF. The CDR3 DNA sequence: TGTGCCAGCTCACTCCAGGGGGACACTGAAGCTTTCTTT. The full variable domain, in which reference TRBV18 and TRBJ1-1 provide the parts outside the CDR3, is NAGVMQNPRHLVRRRGQEARLRCSPMKGHSHVYWYRQLPEEGLKFMVYLQKENIIDESGMPKERFSAEFPKEGPSILRIQQVVRGDSAAYFCASSLQGDTEAFFGQGTRLTVV.

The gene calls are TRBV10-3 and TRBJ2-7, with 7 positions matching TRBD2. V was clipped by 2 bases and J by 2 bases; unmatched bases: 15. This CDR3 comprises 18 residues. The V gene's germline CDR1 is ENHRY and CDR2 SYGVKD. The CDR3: CAISEGGSGPTSTYEQYF. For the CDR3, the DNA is TGTGCCATCAGTGAGGGTGGTAGCGGGCCTACCTCCACCTACGAGCAGTACTTC.

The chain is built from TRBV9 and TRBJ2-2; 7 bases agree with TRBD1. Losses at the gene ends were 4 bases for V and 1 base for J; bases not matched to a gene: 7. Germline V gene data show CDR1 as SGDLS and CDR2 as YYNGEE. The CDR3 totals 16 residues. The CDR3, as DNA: TGTGCCAGCAGCCCCCGGACAGGCGTGAACACCGGGGAGCTGTTTTTT. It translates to CASSPRTGVNTGELFF. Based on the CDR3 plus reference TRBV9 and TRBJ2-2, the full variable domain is DSGVTQTPKHLITATGQRVTLRCSPRSGDLSVYWYQQSLDQGLQFLIQYYNGEERAKGNILERFSAQQFPDLHSELNLSSLELGDSALYFCASSPRTGVNTGELFFGEGSRLTVL.

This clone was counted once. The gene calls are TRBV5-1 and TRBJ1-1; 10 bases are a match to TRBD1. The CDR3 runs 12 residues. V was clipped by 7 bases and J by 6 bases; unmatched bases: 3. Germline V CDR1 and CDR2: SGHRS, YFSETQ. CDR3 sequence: CASGTGVAEAFF. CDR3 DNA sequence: TGCGCCAGCGGGACAGGGGTCGCTGAAGCTTTCTTT.

CDR3 in amino acids: CASSLGVGLETQYF. CDR3 DNA sequence: TGTGCCAGCAGCTTAGGGGTGGGGTTGGAGACCCAGTACTTC. The chain carries TRBV11-2 and TRBJ2-5; D is uncertain. The germline CDR1 and CDR2 sequences are SGHAT and FQNNGV. V lost 1 base and J lost 5, with 11 bases in between. This CDR3 contains 14 residues.

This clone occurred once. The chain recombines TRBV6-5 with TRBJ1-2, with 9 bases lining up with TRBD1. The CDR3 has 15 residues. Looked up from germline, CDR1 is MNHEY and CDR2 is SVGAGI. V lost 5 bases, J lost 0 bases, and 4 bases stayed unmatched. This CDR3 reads CASSIQGAPNYGYTF. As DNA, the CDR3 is TGTGCCAGCAGTATACAGGGGGCGCCTAACTATGGCTACACCTTC.

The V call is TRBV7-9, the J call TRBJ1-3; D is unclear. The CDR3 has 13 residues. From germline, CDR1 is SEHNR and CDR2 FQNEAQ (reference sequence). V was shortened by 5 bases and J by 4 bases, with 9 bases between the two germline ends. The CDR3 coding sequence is TGTGCCAGCAGCCCAGCGGGGGGAAACACCATATATTTT. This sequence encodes CASSPAGGNTIYF.

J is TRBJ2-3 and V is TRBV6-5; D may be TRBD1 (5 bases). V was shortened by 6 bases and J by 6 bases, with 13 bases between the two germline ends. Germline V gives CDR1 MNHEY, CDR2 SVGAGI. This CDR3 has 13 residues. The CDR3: CASRSQGTDTQYF. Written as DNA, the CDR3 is TGTGCCAGCAGATCTCAGGGTACGGATACGCAGTATTTT.

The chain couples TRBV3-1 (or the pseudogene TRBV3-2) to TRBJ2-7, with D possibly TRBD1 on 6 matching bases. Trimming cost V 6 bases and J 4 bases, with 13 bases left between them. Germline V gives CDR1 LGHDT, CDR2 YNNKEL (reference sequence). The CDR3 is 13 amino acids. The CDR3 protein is CASRGDKGYEQYF. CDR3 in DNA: TGTGCCAGCAGAGGGGACAAAGGTTACGAGCAGTACTTC.